This T cell receptor beta chain emerged from a study of T cells after yellow fever vaccination. Points from the study as a whole: Clonotypes appearing in both CD4 and CD8 compartments existed, and their share was small.

MiXCR, run by TCRdb on the 5' RACE reads, gives a single entry per CDR3 protein. The sample gives around 200,000 distinct CDR3 sequences, approximately 11% of which show up once; 35% to 45% is in the top ten. CDR3 length: 14 residues. The germline V and J ends were trimmed by 5 bases and 2 bases, with 13 bases remaining between them. Germline CDR1 and CDR2: LGHDT and YNNKEL (reference sequence). Worth noting for this clonotype: Its antigen is as yet unknown.

The rearrangement uses TRBV3-1 and TRBJ2-7; the D gene is possibly TRBD1 (5 bases). Sample: CD8+ T cells sorted from PBMCs, taken 15 days after the yellow fever booster vaccination. The receptor was derived from a man younger than 35 who received the YFV17D yellow fever vaccine. This CDR3 is CASSLQASTYEQYF. The CDR3 DNA reads TGTGCCAGCAGCTTACAGGCGTCAACCTACGAGCAGTACTTC.